Following are 22 T cell receptor beta chains from one sample sequenced in a study of identical twins. Each CDR3 protein gets one entry after TCRdb re-called the 5' RACE reads with MiXCR. The data contain fewer than 500,000 distinct CDR3 sequences, roughly 13% of them singletons. The same sample was also used in a study of yellow fever vaccine responses in identical twins.

Material: CD4+ T cells sorted from blood. The receptors shown here come from a woman under 30 in good health.

The rearrangement joins TRBV11-2 to TRBJ2-1, with 8 positions matching TRBD1. J gave up 6 bases and V 1 base, and 8 bases lay outside the gene matches. CDR1 is SGHAT, CDR2 FQNNGV, per germline. This CDR3 has 16 residues. The CDR3 reads CASSLVGQVGVNEQFF. CDR3 nucleotide sequence: TGTGCCAGCAGCTTAGTGGGACAGGTGGGGGTCAATGAGCAGTTCTTC.

The table lists this clonotype with a few counts. This chain joins TRBV3-1 and TRBJ2-1, with 8 bases lining up with TRBD2. Looked up from germline, CDR1 is LGHDT and CDR2 is YNNKEL (reference sequence). V lost 1 base, J lost 6 bases, and 8 bases stayed unmatched. This CDR3 is 16 amino acids long. CDR3 DNA: TGTGCCAGCAGCCAAGCAAGCGGGAGCGGGAGCAATGAGCAGTTCTTC. Its protein is CASSQASGSGSNEQFF.

The sample holds a few counts of this clonotype. The chain has TRBV5-4 and TRBJ2-3, with D tentatively TRBD2 (6 bases). The CDR3 is 16 amino acids. The germline gives CDR1 SGHNT, CDR2 YYREEE (reference sequence). Trimming took 3 bases from V and 2 from J, leaving 16 bases between them. CDR3 loop: CASSSLGTGLTDTQYF. In DNA, the CDR3 is TGTGCCAGCAGCTCGCTAGGGACTGGCCTCACAGATACGCAGTATTTT.

The rearrangement joins TRBV5-4 to TRBJ2-5; 7 bases agree with TRBD1. The ends lost 7 bases at V and 4 bases at J; junction bases unmatched: 4. CDR1 is SGHNT, CDR2 YYREEE, per germline (reference sequence). This CDR3 has 12 amino acids. CDR3 coding DNA: TGTGCCAGCCATAGACAGGGAGAGACCCAGTACTTC. It codes for CASHRQGETQYF.

This chain links TRBV7-2 with TRBJ2-3, with a tentative D call TRBD2 (6 bases). The germline CDR1 and CDR2 sequences are SGHTA and FQGNSA. The V end lost 5 bases, the J end lost 5 bases, and 20 bases lay between the germline ends. CDR3 length equals 16 residues. For the CDR3, the DNA is TGTGCCAGCAGCCCGACTAGTGTGGGTGGTTTAGATACGCAGTATTTT. Translated, it gives CASSPTSVGGLDTQYF.

This clonotype was counted many times. This chain links TRBV4-3 with TRBJ2-7, with 12 bases lining up with TRBD2. This CDR3 has 15 residues. Germline values: CDR1 LGHNA, CDR2 YSLEER. Trimming at V came to 4 bases and at J to 3 bases, leaving 4 bases not matched to a gene. The CDR3 loop is CASSPTSGRFYEQYF. The CDR3 DNA sequence: TGCGCCAGCAGCCCGACTAGCGGGAGATTCTACGAGCAGTACTTC.

This clonotype was seen many times. This chain joins TRBV14 and TRBJ2-7; the D is unclear. The CDR3 runs to 15 residues. CDR1 and CDR2 (germline): SGHDN, FVKESK. The ends were cut back, 0 bases at V and 3 bases at J, with 12 bases in the middle. CDR3 protein: CASSQEILPLYEQYF. The CDR3 bases are TGTGCCAGCAGCCAAGAAATTCTACCCCTCTACGAGCAGTACTTC.

The rearrangement uses TRBV19 and TRBJ1-5, with unresolved D. Trimming shortened V by 1 base and J by 5 bases, and 6 bases separated the two germline ends. Per germline, CDR1 LNHDA and CDR2 SQIVND (reference sequence). This CDR3 region has 13 residues. The CDR3 is CASSIGGHQPQHF. CDR3 sequence (DNA): TGTGCCAGTAGTATAGGAGGACATCAGCCCCAGCATTTT.

This clonotype has ten or more counts. V is TRBV6-2 or TRBV6-3 and J is TRBJ2-7; the D gene is possibly TRBD1 (5 bases). The V gene's germline CDR1 is MNHEY and CDR2 SVGEGT. The V end was cut by 0 bases, the J end by 3 bases, with 12 bases between. The CDR3 loop spans 15 amino acids. The CDR3 bases are TGTGCCAGCAGTTACTCCACGGCAGGGAACTACGAGCAGTACTTC. Its translation: CASSYSTAGNYEQYF.

The V gene is TRBV6-5, the J gene TRBJ1-5; D remains unclear. Germline V gives CDR1 MNHEY, CDR2 SVGAGI. Trimming removed 2 bases at V and 5 bases at J, with 10 bases between. The CDR3 has 14 residues. CDR3 nucleotides: TGTGCCAGCAGTTACACTACGACGGATCAGCCCCAGCATTTT. Translation: CASSYTTTDQPQHF.

The rearrangement links TRBV6-1 to TRBJ1-2, with a weak D call TRBD1 (6 bases). The germline V gene encodes CDR1 MNHNS and CDR2 SASEGT. This CDR3 comprises 16 residues. V was trimmed by 2 bases and J by 1 base, leaving 14 bases between them. This CDR3 reads CASSEYSDRINYGYTF. The CDR3 nucleotides are TGTGCCAGCAGTGAATACTCGGACAGAATTAACTATGGCTACACCTTC.

This clonotype turned up a few times. V usage is TRBV6-1 and J usage is TRBJ2-5; D remains unclear. CDR1 is MNHNS, CDR2 SASEGT, per germline. This CDR3 has 13 residues. Trimming pared 5 bases from V and 5 bases from J, leaving 12 bases between. CDR3 loop: CASSRSSMETQYF. In nucleotides, the CDR3 is TGTGCCAGCAGTCGATCTAGTATGGAGACCCAGTACTTC.

This chain links TRBV2 with TRBJ1-5; no clear D. This CDR3 has 14 amino acids. The V end was cut by 3 bases, the J end by 5 bases, with 11 bases between. Germline lookup yields CDR1 SNHLY and CDR2 FYNNEI. DNA of the CDR3: TGTGCCAGCAGTGATCAAATGGTGGATCAGCCCCAGCATTTT. Its translation is CASSDQMVDQPQHF.

This chain connects TRBV29-1 to TRBJ1-5, with TRBD1 as a possible D gene (6 bases). The germline CDR1 and CDR2 sequences are SQVTM and ANQGSEA. The V end lost 6 bases, the J end lost 4 bases, and 19 bases lay between the germline ends. The CDR3 is made up of 15 amino acids. The chain's CDR3 is CSVAAGGGVNQPQHF. CDR3 bases: TGCAGCGTAGCCGCGGGGGGGGGCGTTAATCAGCCCCAGCATTTT.

The chain joins TRBV4-1 to TRBJ2-7; no definite D call. Trimming removed 0 bases at V and 6 bases at J, with 9 bases between. The CDR3 is made up of 13 amino acids. Germline values: CDR1 MGHRA, CDR2 YSYEKL. CDR3 in amino acids: CASSQEGMREQYF. The CDR3 nucleotides read TGCGCCAGCAGCCAAGAGGGCATGCGCGAGCAGTACTTC.

This clonotype was seen only a few times. DNA of the CDR3: TGTGCCAGCTCACCCCTGAATTCACCCCTCCACTTT. Translation: CASSPLNSPLHF. The rearrangement links TRBV18 to TRBJ1-6; no clear D. V lost 3 bases, J lost 7 bases, and 4 bases lay in between. The CDR3 spans 12 residues. Germline CDR1 and CDR2: KGHSH and LQKENI.

About this clonotype itself: A read error may be the cause here, since a much bigger clone is one base away. The chain carries TRBV6-1 and TRBJ2-3; 8 bases line up with TRBD1. The CDR3 totals 15 residues. Per the germline V gene, CDR1 is MNHNS and CDR2 is SASEGT. With 5 bases clipped from V and 0 bases from J, the junction kept 4 bases outside the gene matches. The CDR3 coding sequence is TGTGCCAGCAGTCAGGACAGGGATAGCACAGATACGCAGTATTTT. It is translated as CASSQDRDSTDTQYF.

This clonotype appeared a few times. V usage is TRBV4-3 and J usage is TRBJ2-2; 8 bases are a match to TRBD1. The germline gives CDR1 LGHNA, CDR2 YSLEER. J was trimmed by 5 bases and V by 0 bases; bases with no gene match: 2. The CDR3 is 15 residues long. DNA of the CDR3: TGCGCCAGCAGCCAAGACAGGGGGCTTACCGGGGAGCTGTTTTTT. It codes for CASSQDRGLTGELFF.

This clonotype was counted between two and nine times. This chain links TRBV6-5 with TRBJ2-4; D assignment may be TRBD1 or TRBD2 (5 bases each). The V end lost 4 bases, the J end lost 7 bases, and 11 bases lay between the germline ends. In germline, CDR1 is MNHEY, CDR2 SVGAGI. The CDR3 runs to 13 residues. The CDR3 coding sequence is TGTGCCAGCAGTTGGGACCCAGGGAACATTCAGTACTTC. It translates to CASSWDPGNIQYF.

The chain has TRBV5-1 and TRBJ2-5, with TRBD2 matching 11 bases. The CDR3 has 16 amino acids. V lost 0 bases and J lost 5; bases outside the gene matches: 6. The germline V gene encodes CDR1 SGHRS and CDR2 YFSETQ. The CDR3 bases are TGCGCCAGCAGCTTGGCCTCACTAGCGGGAGTTGAGACCCAGTACTTC. Translating gives CASSLASLAGVETQYF.

This clonotype was observed a few times. The CDR3 nucleotides are TGTGCCAGCAGTCGGGACAGCCGCCCCTGGGACACTGAAGCTTTCTTT. Translation: CASSRDSRPWDTEAFF. The chain is built from TRBV6-2 or TRBV6-3 and TRBJ1-1; TRBD1 aligns across 7 bases. In germline, CDR1 is MNHEY, CDR2 SVGEGT. V shed 5 bases, J shed 3 bases, and the junction held 12 bases outside the gene matches. CDR3 size: 16 residues.

The V call is TRBV6-2 or TRBV6-3, the J call TRBJ2-2; 11 bases line up with TRBD2. The V gene end was trimmed by 6 bases and the J gene end by 3 bases; junction bases not matched to a gene: 15. CDR1 and CDR2 (germline): MNHEY, SVGEGT. This CDR3 has 19 residues. Written as DNA, the CDR3 is TGTGCCAGCAGATTCCCGGGACTAGCGGAGGGAGTAGACACCGGGGAGCTGTTTTTT. This codes for CASRFPGLAEGVDTGELFF.